A single sample is the source of the 32 T cell receptor beta chains below, sequenced in a study of T cells after yellow fever vaccination. Each CDR3 protein gets one entry after TCRdb re-called the 5' RACE reads with MiXCR. The top ten clones hold 17% of a sample with about 350,000 distinct CDR3 sequences, about 8.3% of them seen once. This sample comprised PBMCs, obtained more than 40 days after the first yellow fever vaccination. The receptors here all came from a man aged 18 to 29 who received the YFV17D yellow fever vaccine.

This clonotype showed up just a few times. The rearrangement links TRBV4-3 to TRBJ1-1, with D possibly matching TRBD1 (5 bases). Trimming removed 4 bases from V and 0 bases from J, with 12 bases in between. The CDR3 is 15 residues long. Germline assignment: CDR1 LGHNA and CDR2 YSLEER. CDR3 nucleotides: TGCGCCAGCAGCCGCTCGACAGTCATGAACACTGAAGCTTTCTTT. Its translation is CASSRSTVMNTEAFF.

This clonotype was detected only a few times. The chain carries TRBV6-1 and TRBJ2-2; 15 nucleotides align to TRBD2. The trim removed 4 bases at V and 7 bases at J, leaving 1 base unmatched. Germline lookup yields CDR1 MNHNS and CDR2 SASEGT. The CDR3 runs to 15 residues. CDR3 in amino acids: CASSGTSGGVGELFF. In DNA form, the CDR3 reads TGTGCCAGCAGTGGGACTAGCGGGGGGGTCGGGGAGCTGTTTTTT.

This clonotype was counted ten times or more. The chain uses TRBV5-1 and TRBJ2-7, with D tentatively TRBD2 (6 bases). Trimming pared 0 bases from V and 4 bases from J, leaving 14 bases between. Germline CDR1 SGHRS, CDR2 YFSETQ. The CDR3 is 15 residues long. The CDR3 protein is CASSLAAGRYYEQYF. In nucleotides, the CDR3 is TGCGCCAGCAGCTTGGCCGCAGGGAGGTATTACGAGCAGTACTTC. Combining the CDR3 with reference TRBV5-1 and TRBJ2-7 gives the whole variable domain KAGVTQTPRYLIKTRGQQVTLSCSPISGHRSVSWYQQTPGQGLQFLFEYFSETQRNKGNFPGRFSGRQFSNSRSEMNVSTLELGDSALYLCASSLAAGRYYEQYFGPGTRLTVT.

V and J are TRBV6-1 and TRBJ2-5, with 9 bases aligning to TRBD2. This CDR3 is built from 14 residues. CDR1 and CDR2 from the germline V gene are MNHNS and SASEGT. V lost 7 bases, J lost 4 bases, and 7 bases stayed unmatched. CDR3 sequence (DNA): TGTGCCAGCACCGGGACTAGCACCCGAGAGACCCAGTACTTC. Protein sequence: CASTGTSTRETQYF.

In its sample, this clonotype was seen many times. The chain uses TRBV6-5 and TRBJ1-1; the D gene is possibly TRBD1 (5 bases). Germline values: CDR1 MNHEY, CDR2 SVGAGI. Trimming stripped 5 bases from V and 5 bases from J, with 9 bases between. This CDR3 region has 12 residues. The CDR3 coding sequence is TGTGCCAGCAGTCGACAGAGAACTGAAGCTTTCTTT. Translation: CASSRQRTEAFF.

In this sample, this clonotype turned up a few times. The chain couples TRBV28 to TRBJ2-1, with 15 bases identical to TRBD2. The junction had 6 bases not matched to a gene; V was cut back by 6 bases and J by 3 bases. This CDR3 spans 17 amino acids. CDR1 is MDHEN and CDR2 is SYDVKM in the germline V gene. The CDR3 DNA sequence: TGTGCCAGCAGCCCCGGGACTAGCGGGGGGCTCTACAATGAGCAGTTCTTC. Amino acids: CASSPGTSGGLYNEQFF. Full variable domain (outside the CDR3, taken from reference TRBV28 and TRBJ2-1): DVKVTQSSRYLVKRTGEKVFLECVQDMDHENMFWYRQDPGLGLRLIYFSYDVKMKEKGDIPEGYSVSREKKERFSLILESASTNQTSMYLCASSPGTSGGLYNEQFFGPGTRLTVL.

This chain joins TRBV4-3 and TRBJ2-1; TRBD2 matches 9 bases. Germline V CDR1 and CDR2: LGHNA, YSLEER. The ends lost 4 bases at V and 11 bases at J; junction bases unmatched: 15. CDR3 length: 16 amino acids. Here the CDR3 DNA reads TGCGCCAGCAGCCCCAAGAGGGTAGAGACTAGCGGACAGCAGTTCTTC. Translated: CASSPKRVETSGQQFF.

The sample holds a few counts of this clonotype. The rearrangement joins TRBV12-3 or TRBV12-4 to TRBJ2-7; 8 nucleotides align to TRBD2. The CDR3 length is 15 residues. V shed 6 bases and J 3 bases; nucleotides not matched to a gene: 10. CDR3 residues: CASSPSQRGRYEQYF. CDR3 bases: TGTGCCAGCAGCCCCTCCCAGCGGGGGCGCTACGAGCAGTACTTC.

The chain is built from TRBV25-1 and TRBJ2-1; 9 bases align to TRBD1. This CDR3 region has 14 residues. From germline, CDR1 is MGHDK and CDR2 SYGVNS. Unmatched junction bases numbered 7, after V lost 7 bases and J lost 6 bases. CDR3 coding DNA: TGTGCCAGCATCCCGGGACAGGGTACCAATGAGCAGTTCTTC. It is translated as CASIPGQGTNEQFF. The variable domain in full, completed from reference TRBV25-1 and TRBJ2-1, reads EADIYQTPRYLVIGTGKKITLECSQTMGHDKMYWYQQDPGMELHLIHYSYGVNSTEKGDLSSESTVSRIRTEHFPLTLESARPSHTSQYLCASIPGQGTNEQFFGPGTRLTVL.

Note on this clonotype: Just one base apart from a much larger clone, this may be a read error. The chain couples TRBV20-1 to TRBJ1-2; D is ambiguous. Germline loops: CDR1 DFQATT, CDR2 SNEGSKA (reference sequence). Trimming left V 2 bases short and J 2 bases short, with 6 bases between. This CDR3 comprises 12 residues. As DNA, the CDR3 is TGCAGTGCTAGACGGGAGAACTATGGCTACACCTTC. Its protein is CSARRENYGYTF.

This clonotype turned up a few times. This rearrangement joins TRBV20-1 to TRBJ2-3; 7 nucleotides match TRBD1. Germline V gene sequence: CDR1 DFQATT, CDR2 SNEGSKA (reference sequence). V was pared by 6 bases and J by 1 base, with 10 bases of the junction left unmatched. The CDR3 covers 15 residues. In nucleotides, the CDR3 is TGCAGTGCCACGAAGGGACAGACGCGCACAGATACGCAGTATTTT. It codes for CSATKGQTRTDTQYF.

The table lists this clonotype with many counts. The V call is TRBV6-4, the J call TRBJ2-3, with 7 bases lining up with TRBD2. Losses at the gene ends were 7 bases for V and 2 bases for J; bases not matched to a gene: 6. The germline CDR1 and CDR2 sequences are MRHNA and SNTAGT. CDR3 length: 14 residues. CDR3 bases: TGTGCCAGCAAACGGGGGGAACACACAGATACGCAGTATTTT. Translating gives CASKRGEHTDTQYF.

In this sample, this clonotype turned up a few times. The rearrangement uses TRBV5-1 and TRBJ2-1; possibly TRBD2 for D (6 bases). Germline CDR1 is SGHRS and CDR2 is YFSETQ. V was pared by 4 bases and J by 8 bases, with 19 bases between. The CDR3 covers 15 residues. This CDR3 is CASSLREPVVHEQFF. In nucleotides, the CDR3 is TGCGCCAGCAGCCTCCGGGAGCCAGTCGTGCATGAGCAGTTCTTC.

This clonotype was counted a few times. This chain links TRBV12-3 or TRBV12-4 with TRBJ1-4; a possible D gene is TRBD1 (5 bases). This CDR3 has 13 amino acids. Trimming stripped 2 bases from V and 6 bases from J, with 7 bases between. The CDR3 sequence: CASSLWGHEKLFF. CDR3 sequence (DNA): TGTGCCAGCAGTTTATGGGGCCATGAAAAACTGTTTTTT.

The chain uses TRBV10-3 and TRBJ2-3, with D possibly TRBD2 on 6 matching bases. The CDR3 totals 15 residues. The V end was cut by 2 bases, the J end by 0 bases, with 9 bases between. Looked up from germline, CDR1 is ENHRY and CDR2 is SYGVKD. CDR3 bases: TGTGCCATCAGTGAGCCGGGGGATAGCACAGATACGCAGTATTTT. Amino acid sequence: CAISEPGDSTDTQYF.

The V gene is TRBV5-1, the J gene TRBJ2-5; D ambiguous. From germline, CDR1 is SGHRS and CDR2 YFSETQ. This CDR3 spans 14 amino acids. The ends were cut back, 2 bases at V and 1 base at J, with 9 bases in the middle. CDR3 sequence (DNA): TGCGCCAGCAGCTTCACAAGTTCCCAAGAGACCCAGTACTTC. It translates to CASSFTSSQETQYF.

V and J are TRBV9 and TRBJ2-3, with TRBD1 as a possible D gene (6 bases). This CDR3 has 15 residues. Per the germline V gene, CDR1 is SGDLS and CDR2 is YYNGEE. The V and J ends lost 0 bases and 1 base respectively, with 9 bases between them. DNA for the CDR3: TGTGCCAGCAGCGTAGAGGGGGTCGGCACAGATACGCAGTATTTT. This translates into CASSVEGVGTDTQYF.

The rearrangement links TRBV7-2 to TRBJ1-4; D possibly corresponds to TRBD1 (5 bases). Trimming left V 2 bases short and J 5 bases short, with 15 bases between. In germline, CDR1 is SGHTA, CDR2 FQGNSA. This CDR3 spans 16 amino acids. The CDR3 loop reads CASSLSLSGGNEKLFF. CDR3 nucleotides: TGTGCCAGCAGCTTATCCCTAAGCGGGGGGAATGAAAAACTGTTTTTT.

The genes are TRBV7-8 and TRBJ2-3; perhaps TRBD1 as D (6 bases). Looked up from germline, CDR1 is SGHVS and CDR2 is FQNEAQ. Trimming pared 0 bases from V and 8 bases from J, leaving 21 bases between. The CDR3 runs to 17 residues. Here the CDR3 reads CASSLALAGAAQSTQYF. The DNA of the CDR3 is TGTGCCAGCAGCTTAGCGCTGGCAGGGGCTGCACAGAGTACGCAGTATTTT.

This chain links TRBV20-1 with TRBJ2-3; D is unresolved. The CDR3 is 12 residues long. V dropped 4 bases and J dropped 2 bases, with 7 bases sitting between them. Germline values: CDR1 DFQATT, CDR2 SNEGSKA (reference sequence). Written as DNA, the CDR3 is TGCAGTGCTATGGGCTCCACAGATACGCAGTATTTT. It encodes CSAMGSTDTQYF.

This clonotype was seen a handful of times. The chain has TRBV6-5 and TRBJ1-1, with unresolved D. The V end was cut by 2 bases, the J end by 4 bases, with 11 bases between. The germline gives CDR1 MNHEY, CDR2 SVGAGI. The CDR3 consists of 14 residues. CDR3 nucleotides: TGTGCCAGCAGTTACAGCGCCGGTACCACTGAAGCTTTCTTT. Its protein is CASSYSAGTTEAFF.

This rearrangement joins TRBV29-1 to TRBJ1-1, with 7 bases matching TRBD1. The length of the CDR3 is 11 residues. After removal of 5 bases from V and 5 bases from J, the junction contained 2 bases not matched to a gene. CDR1 and CDR2 (germline): SQVTM, ANQGSEA. In DNA form, the CDR3 reads TGCAGCGTTTCCAGGGGGACTGAAGCTTTCTTT. Amino acid sequence: CSVSRGTEAFF.

This clonotype turned up a few times. The V and J genes are TRBV12-3 or TRBV12-4 and TRBJ2-3; D is ambiguous. Trimming left V 5 bases short and J 6 bases short, with 15 bases between. This CDR3 has 14 residues. CDR3 DNA: TGTGCCAGCAGTCCTTCTCCCCGTGGGGATACGCAGTATTTT. Translation gives CASSPSPRGDTQYF.

The rearrangement links TRBV27 to TRBJ1-1; 8 bases agree with TRBD1. This CDR3 contains 14 residues. Germline trimming cut 2 bases from V and 4 bases from J; bases unmatched to any gene: 3. Germline V gives CDR1 MNHEY, CDR2 SMNVEV (reference sequence). The CDR3 reads CASSLRTGLTEAFF. DNA of the CDR3: TGTGCCAGCAGTTTAAGGACAGGGCTCACTGAAGCTTTCTTT.

This clonotype has a count of ten or more. The rearrangement uses TRBV7-2 and TRBJ1-6, with unresolved D. The V end lost 1 base, the J end lost 7 bases, and 11 bases lay between the germline ends. This CDR3 region has 15 residues. Germline V gene sequence: CDR1 SGHTA, CDR2 FQGNSA. This CDR3 is CASSLVGQLNSPLHF. CDR3 in DNA: TGTGCCAGCAGCTTAGTGGGCCAGTTAAATTCACCCCTCCACTTT. Complete variable domain (other parts from reference TRBV7-2 and TRBJ1-6): GAGVSQSPSNKVTEKGKDVELRCDPISGHTALYWYRQSLGQGLEFLIYFQGNSAPDKSGLPSDRFSAERTGGSVSTLTIQRTQQEDSAVYLCASSLVGQLNSPLHFGNGTRLTVT.

This clonotype has a count of ten or more. The rearrangement uses TRBV20-1 and TRBJ1-5; 7 nucleotides match TRBD1. This CDR3 is built from 13 residues. V shed 4 bases and J 6 bases; nucleotides not matched to a gene: 6. Germline V gene lookup returns CDR1 DFQATT and CDR2 SNEGSKA (reference sequence). As DNA, the CDR3 is TGCAGTGCTACCGGACAGGAAAGTCAGCCCCAGCATTTT. Protein product: CSATGQESQPQHF.

V and J are TRBV6-5 and TRBJ1-4, with 8 bases that match TRBD1. The CDR3 runs to 19 residues. The trim removed 3 bases at V and 2 bases at J, leaving 14 bases unmatched. Per the germline V gene, CDR1 is MNHEY and CDR2 is SVGAGI. CDR3 in DNA: TGTGCCAGCAGTTATCTCTTCCTTCTCCGACAGGGGACTAATGAAAAACTGTTTTTT. This sequence encodes CASSYLFLLRQGTNEKLFF.

The chain is built from TRBV5-4 and TRBJ2-3; possibly TRBD1 for D (5 bases). V was trimmed by 4 bases and J by 0 bases, leaving 21 bases between them. This CDR3 contains 18 residues. Germline lookup yields CDR1 SGHNT and CDR2 YYREEE (reference sequence). CDR3 residues: CASSPRRGSVFSTDTQYF. CDR3 sequence (DNA): TGTGCCAGCAGCCCCCGAAGGGGTTCTGTTTTCAGCACAGATACGCAGTATTTT.

J is TRBJ1-5 and V is TRBV25-1; tentatively, D is TRBD1 (5 bases). This CDR3 is built from 14 residues. The germline V gene has CDR1 MGHDK and CDR2 SYGVNS. V was cut by 2 bases and J by 5 bases, with 10 bases left in between. In DNA form, the CDR3 reads TGTGCCAGCAGTGAACAGGGTTTTTATCAGCCCCAGCATTTT. This gives the protein CASSEQGFYQPQHF.

V gene TRBV10-2 combines with J gene TRBJ2-3; 12 bases map to TRBD2. The J segment lost 6 bases and the V segment lost 3 bases, leaving 1 base of the junction unmatched. Germline loops: CDR1 WSHSY, CDR2 SAAADI. This CDR3 comprises 14 residues. CDR3 sequence: CASSDGLAGDTQYF. CDR3 DNA: TGCGCCAGCAGTGACGGACTAGCGGGGGATACGCAGTATTTT.

CDR3 residues: CASSPSPADSTDTQYF. Written as DNA, the CDR3 is TGTGCCAGCAGCCCCTCCCCAGCAGACAGCACAGATACGCAGTATTTT. This sequence joins TRBV7-9 and TRBJ2-3, with no clear D. Germline V lookup: CDR1 SEHNR, CDR2 FQNEAQ (reference sequence). V lost 5 bases, J lost 0 bases, and 15 bases lay in between. There are 16 residues in the CDR3.

V and J are TRBV30 and TRBJ1-3, with D hard to call. Germline-derived CDR1 and CDR2 are GTSNPN and SVGIG (reference sequence). V lost 3 bases and J lost 0, with 6 bases in between. The CDR3 covers 13 residues. The CDR3 spells CAWRRFSGNTIYF. As DNA, the CDR3 is TGTGCCTGGAGGCGTTTCTCTGGAAACACCATATATTTT.